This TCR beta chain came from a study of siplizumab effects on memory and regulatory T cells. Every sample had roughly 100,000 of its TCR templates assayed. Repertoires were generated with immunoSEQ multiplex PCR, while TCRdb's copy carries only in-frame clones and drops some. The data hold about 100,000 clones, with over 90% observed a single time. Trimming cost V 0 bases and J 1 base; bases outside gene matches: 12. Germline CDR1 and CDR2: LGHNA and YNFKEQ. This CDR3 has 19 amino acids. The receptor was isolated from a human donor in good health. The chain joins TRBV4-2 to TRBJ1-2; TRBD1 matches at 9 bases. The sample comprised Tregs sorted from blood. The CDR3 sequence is CASSQDPPGQGFYNYGYTF. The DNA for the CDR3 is TGTGCCAGCAGCCAAGACCCCCCGGGACAGGGCTTCTATAACTATGGCTACACCTTC.